This T cell receptor beta chain was identified in a study of blood T cell repertoires in COVID-19. The authors' processing: Using reference gene primer amplification, nucleated cell counts were estimated. Some clones are missing from TCRdb's copy, which holds only in-frame ones; the method was immunoSEQ multiplex PCR. That table furnishes V, J and clone size, whereas the DNA furnished D and trimming. The profile covers 80,000 to 90,000 clones, with around 87% appearing a single time and roughly 5.4% taken by the ten largest. The receptor was isolated from a man between 40 and 49 years old with acute or convalescent COVID-19. Sequencing was performed on peripheral blood.

DNA for the CDR3: TGTGCCAGCAGTCTCCCCGCCGGGACAGGGGAATCACCCCTCCACTTT. Protein: CASSLPAGTGESPLHF. The chain is built from TRBV6-2 or TRBV6-3 and TRBJ1-6; TRBD1 aligns across 10 bases. The CDR3 runs to 16 residues. J was trimmed by 10 bases and V by 5 bases; bases with no gene match: 11. Per the germline V gene, CDR1 is MNHEY and CDR2 is SVGEGT.